This is a list of T cell receptor beta chains from one sample in a study of T cell responses to AZD1222 COVID-19 vaccine. Sequencing was performed with immunoSEQ multiplex PCR; in TCRdb, only in-frame clones are kept and a portion is missing. In the table there are under 170,000 clones, roughly 94% of which are singletons. The sample was peripheral blood, taken on day 0 of AZD1222 vaccination. The receptors originated from an adult in good health. Each CDR3 is given with its conserved first and last residue. The order of the fields is V gene, clone size, J gene, D gene, CDR3 DNA, CDR3 protein. A D gene is named only where the DNA matches it firmly. Not every row has a clone size; where given, it reads once, few, many or a size class.

>TRBV5-1|-|TRBJ1-5|-
TGCGCCAGCAGCTTGGGGGCAGGGCAAAATCAGCCCCAGCATTTT
CASSLGAGQNQPQHF
>TRBV28|once|TRBJ1-4|-
TGTGCCAGCAGTTCGTACCCCGGGGGGTATGAAAAACTGTTTTTT
CASSSYPGGYEKLFF
>TRBV7-2|-|TRBJ1-1|-
TGTGCCAGCAGCTTCACAGTGAACACTGAAGCTTTCTTT
CASSFTVNTEAFF
>TRBV7-9|-|TRBJ1-1|-
TGTGCCAGCAGCTTGGCGACATTCGACTCAACTGAAGCTTTCTTT
CASSLATFDSTEAFF
>TRBV12-1|-|TRBJ1-1|-
TGTGCCAGCAGCTCTCGGACCCGGGACGCTTTCTTT
CASSSRTRDAFF
>TRBV7-9|-|TRBJ2-5|TRBD1
TGTGCCAGCAGCTCCGGGACAGGGGGCGCCGAGACCCAGTACTTC
CASSSGTGGAETQYF
>TRBV9|-|TRBJ1-4|-
TGTGCCAGCAGCGTACGGGCAGATAATGAAAAACTGTTTTTT
CASSVRADNEKLFF
>TRBV7-9|-|TRBJ1-2|TRBD1
TGTGCCAGCAGCTTAGGGCAGGGGGCCTATGGCTACACCTTC
CASSLGQGAYGYTF
>TRBV19|-|TRBJ1-1|-
TGTGCCAGCTCCAAAATGAACACTGAAGCTTTCTTT
CASSKMNTEAFF
>TRBV5-4|-|TRBJ2-3|-
TGTGCCAGCAGCCGGGAATTCACAGATACGCAGTATTTT
CASSREFTDTQYF
>TRBV2|-|TRBJ1-6|-
TGTGCCAGCAGCGCAGAAGATAATTCACCCCTCCACTTT
CASSAEDNSPLHF
>TRBV19|-|TRBJ1-1|-
TGTGCCAGTAGTATAGCAGGGTTGAGTTACACTGAAGCTTTCTTT
CASSIAGLSYTEAFF
>TRBV6-1|-|TRBJ1-1|TRBD1
TGTGCCAGCAGTGAACAGGGTGGGACAGGGCCGAAAGCTTTCTTT
CASSEQGGTGPKAFF
>TRBV2|-|TRBJ1-1|TRBD1
TGTGCCAGCAGACAGGGGCGAGCCATGAACACTGAAGCTTTCTTT
CASRQGRAMNTEAFF
>TRBV10-3|-|TRBJ2-3|-
TGTGCCATCAGTGAGATTAGTGGCGGGGTCACAGATACGCAGTATTTT
CAISEISGGVTDTQYF
>TRBV10-1|-|TRBJ1-6|-
TGCGCCAGCAGTGAGTCGGGTTTCGGGACTCGGTCACCCCTCCACTTT
CASSESGFGTRSPLHF
>TRBV19|-|TRBJ1-5|-
TGTGCCAGTAGTATAGACCGGGTAGGCCCCAGCAATCAGCCCCAGCATTTT
CASSIDRVGPSNQPQHF
>TRBV12-3/TRBV12-4|-|TRBJ2-5|-
TGTGCCAGCAGACGGAGCGGCCAAGAGACCCAGTACTTC
CASRRSGQETQYF
>TRBV30|-|TRBJ2-3|-
TGTGCCTGGAGTGAGGGGAGAGGTACAGATACGCAGTATTTT
CAWSEGRGTDTQYF
>TRBV5-1|few|TRBJ2-1|-
TGCGCCAGCAGCGGCGAGTGGGAGAATGAGCAGTTCTTC
CASSGEWENEQFF
>TRBV5-1|-|TRBJ2-1|-
TGCGCCAGCAGCTTATATTGGCGGAGTAACGATGAGCAGTTCTTC
CASSLYWRSNDEQFF
>TRBV29-1|once|TRBJ2-2|-
TGCAGCGCTGTCGGACAGTGGGCCGGGGAGCTGTTTTTT
CSAVGQWAGELFF
>TRBV7-2|-|TRBJ2-2|-
TGTGCCAGCAGCTTAGGGCGAACCGGGGAGCTGTTTTTT
CASSLGRTGELFF
>TRBV6-5|-|TRBJ2-5|TRBD2
TGTGCCAGCAGTTACGCACTAGCGGGGAAAGAGACCCAGTACTTC
CASSYALAGKETQYF
>TRBV7-9|-|TRBJ2-1|TRBD1
TGTGCCAGCAGCTTACTGGGGACAGATGAGCAGTTCTTC
CASSLLGTDEQFF
>TRBV2|-|TRBJ2-6|-
TGTGCCAGCAATTCCCAGGGTCTGACTGGGGCCAACGTCCTGACTTTC
CASNSQGLTGANVLTF
>TRBV19|-|TRBJ2-1|-
TGTGCCAGTAGCCCAACCCGTAGTGCGGGGGCTTACAATGAGCAGTTCTTC
CASSPTRSAGAYNEQFF
>TRBV4-1|once|TRBJ2-2|-
TGCGCCAGCAGCCAAGTTTCGGGCAGGGCAAACACCGGGGAGCTGTTTTTT
CASSQVSGRANTGELFF
>TRBV15|-|TRBJ2-4|-
TGTGCCACCAGCAGAGACCGACTAACTAGAAACATTCAGTACTTC
CATSRDRLTRNIQYF
>TRBV5-4|-|TRBJ2-3|-
TGTGCCAGCAGCTTCGGCACAGATACGCAGTATTTT
CASSFGTDTQYF
>TRBV7-2|-|TRBJ2-6|TRBD1
TGTGCCAGCAGCTCAGGGACAGGGAGGTACTCTGGGGCCAACGTCCTGACTTTC
CASSSGTGRYSGANVLTF
>TRBV6-2/TRBV6-3|-|TRBJ1-6|TRBD1
TGTGCCAGCAGCTCAGGGGGCGCGAGTAATTCACCCCTCCACTTT
CASSSGGASNSPLHF
>TRBV7-3|-|TRBJ2-1|TRBD2
TGTGCCAGCAGCTTAAGTCGGGGGGAGAGGAATGAGCAGTTCTTC
CASSLSRGERNEQFF
>TRBV15|-|TRBJ2-5|-
TGTGCCACCAGGGCCCCAAACAGGGACACGTACCAAGAGACCCAGTACTTC
CATRAPNRDTYQETQYF
>TRBV10-3|once|TRBJ1-6|-
TGTGCCACCAGGGTGGGTGAGGGATCACCCCTCCACTTT
CATRVGEGSPLHF
>TRBV7-2|once|TRBJ1-5|-
TGTGCCAGCAGCTTCACGGGGGGTCTGGGGAATCAGCCCCAGCATTTT
CASSFTGGLGNQPQHF
>TRBV9|-|TRBJ2-1|-
TGTGCCAGCAGCGTAGCGGTTACTGTCTCCTACAATGAGCAGTTCTTC
CASSVAVTVSYNEQFF
>TRBV7-9|-|TRBJ1-1|-
TGTGCCAGCAGCTTAGCGGGGGGTCGGGCAGCTTTCTTT
CASSLAGGRAAFF
>TRBV3-1/TRBV3-2|-|TRBJ2-4|-
TGTGCCAGCAGCTCGATCAACATTCAGTACTTC
CASSSINIQYF
>TRBV7-8|-|TRBJ2-1|TRBD2
TGTGCCAGCAGCTTCCCCAAACGAGCGGGGGAGATCTTTAACTCCTACAATGAGCAGTTCTTC
CASSFPKRAGEIFNSYNEQFF
>TRBV4-2|once|TRBJ2-5|TRBD2
TGTGCCAGCAGCCAAGTAGCGGGAGGGCAAGAGACCCAGTACTTC
CASSQVAGGQETQYF
>TRBV3-1/TRBV3-2|once|TRBJ2-1|TRBD2
TGTGCCAGCAGCCAGCCGGGACTAGCGGACAATGAGCAGTTCTTC
CASSQPGLADNEQFF
>TRBV27|-|TRBJ1-1|-
TGTGCCACCAAATCTACTACATCAATGAACACTGAAGCTTTCTTT
CATKSTTSMNTEAFF
>TRBV2|-|TRBJ2-2|TRBD1
TGTGCCAGCATCGGGACAGTGAACACCGGGGAGCTGTTTTTT
CASIGTVNTGELFF
>TRBV4-2|-|TRBJ2-5|-
TGTGCCAGCAGCCAAGATGGGGGGTTGCGGGAGACCCAGTACTTC
CASSQDGGLRETQYF
>TRBV10-3|-|TRBJ1-5|-
TGTGCCATCAGTGGGTTGAGCAATCAGCCCCAGCATTTT
CAISGLSNQPQHF
>TRBV5-6|once|TRBJ2-1|-
TGTGCCAGCAGCCGGGGACCTCAGCTCCGCTACAATGAGCAGTTCTTC
CASSRGPQLRYNEQFF
>TRBV4-2|-|TRBJ2-5|-
TGTGCCAGCAGCCTCCGCTCGGACGGGGAGACCCAGTACTTC
CASSLRSDGETQYF
>TRBV5-4|-|TRBJ1-6|-
TGTGCCAGCAGCTTGGATTTAGGTTCAGGGAGGGCACCCCTCCACTTT
CASSLDLGSGRAPLHF
>TRBV28|-|TRBJ1-4|TRBD1
TGTGCCAGCAGTCAAGCCGGGACAGGGTTAGAAAAACTGTTTTTT
CASSQAGTGLEKLFF
>TRBV10-3|-|TRBJ2-3|TRBD1
TGTGCCATCAAGGGACAGAGCACAGATACGCAGTATTTT
CAIKGQSTDTQYF